The 10 T cell receptor beta chains in this list originate from one sample, sequenced in a study of blood T cell repertoires in COVID-19. The data were produced by immunoSEQ multiplex PCR, yet TCRdb's version contains in-frame clones alone and is incomplete. The table includes around 220,000 clones, 84% detected once. The source material was peripheral blood. The receptors come from an elderly woman with COVID-19, enrolled during active disease.

The chain employs TRBV7-8 and TRBJ1-2, with 10 positions matching TRBD1. In germline, CDR1 is SGHVS, CDR2 FQNEAQ. Unmatched junction bases numbered 13, after V lost 5 bases and J lost 1 base. This CDR3 contains 18 residues. For the CDR3, the DNA is TGTGCCAGCAGCCCAGGACAGGGGGTCGGTCCCCTTAACTATGGCTACACCTTC. Its translation is CASSPGQGVGPLNYGYTF.

The V and J genes are TRBV18 and TRBJ1-2, with a possible D match to TRBD1 (6 bases). With 5 bases removed from V and 4 bases from J, the gap between germline ends came to 14 bases. Germline V gene lookup returns CDR1 KGHSH and CDR2 LQKENI. CDR3 length: 14 amino acids. The CDR3 sequence is CASSTQGLGYGYTF. The CDR3 nucleotides are TGTGCCAGCTCAACACAGGGACTCGGCTATGGCTACACCTTC.

The chain couples TRBV5-1 to TRBJ2-2; weak D call: TRBD1 (6 bases). Germline V gene lookup returns CDR1 SGHRS and CDR2 YFSETQ. This CDR3 is 15 amino acids long. V was shortened by 6 bases and J by 6 bases, with 18 bases between the two germline ends. CDR3 DNA: TGCGCCAGCACCCAGGGGTCCTCCAGTGCCGGGGAGCTGTTTTTT. Translating it yields CASTQGSSSAGELFF.

The chain links TRBV5-6 to TRBJ1-5; 7 bases align to TRBD1. Germline trimming cut 4 bases from V and 11 bases from J; bases unmatched to any gene: 15. This CDR3 has 15 residues. The germline V gene encodes CDR1 SGHDT and CDR2 YYEEEE. The CDR3 loop reads CASSPAAGGILTQHF. For the CDR3, the DNA is TGTGCCAGCAGCCCGGCGGCAGGGGGAATTCTGACCCAGCATTTT.

The chain is built from TRBV6-5 and TRBJ2-1; maybe TRBD2 (5 bases). Trimming stripped 0 bases from V and 8 bases from J, with 8 bases between. The V gene's germline CDR1 is MNHEY and CDR2 SVGAGI. The CDR3 totals 13 residues. The chain's CDR3 is CASSYSTRDEQFF. The CDR3 region has the DNA TGTGCCAGCAGTTACTCGACGCGGGATGAGCAGTTCTTC.

Written as DNA, the CDR3 is TGTGCCAGCAGTTACAACCCCGCGGAGGGCTACACCTTC. This sequence encodes CASSYNPAEGYTF. This chain connects TRBV6-6 to TRBJ1-2; D remains ambiguous. Germline loops: CDR1 MNHNY, CDR2 SVGAGI (reference sequence). The CDR3 covers 13 residues. The V gene lost 2 bases and the J gene lost 8 bases, with 12 bases spanning the gap.

This clone appeared a few times. The rearrangement uses TRBV4-2 and TRBJ1-1; 7 bases line up with TRBD1. With V trimmed by 4 bases and J by 0 bases, 5 bases remained unmatched. CDR3 length equals 15 residues. Germline V CDR1 and CDR2: LGHNA, YNFKEQ. CDR3 in amino acids: CASSRGQTVNTEAFF. As DNA, the CDR3 is TGTGCCAGCAGCCGGGGACAGACAGTGAACACTGAAGCTTTCTTT.

This clone was detected only a few times. The chain is built from TRBV28 and TRBJ2-7; D unclear. CDR1 is MDHEN, CDR2 SYDVKM, per germline. V was pared by 7 bases and J by 3 bases, with 16 bases between. CDR3 length: 14 residues. The CDR3 here is CASTSSPGHYEQYF. The CDR3 region has the DNA TGTGCCAGCACCTCAAGTCCGGGTCACTACGAGCAGTACTTC.

The V and J genes are TRBV18 and TRBJ2-2; unclear D gene. V was trimmed by 6 bases and J by 0 bases, leaving 8 bases between them. This CDR3 spans 14 amino acids. The germline V gene has CDR1 KGHSH and CDR2 LQKENI. The chain's CDR3 is CASSGRTNTGELFF. CDR3 sequence (DNA): TGTGCCAGCTCGGGCAGGACGAACACCGGGGAGCTGTTTTTT.

This clone was found a few times. In DNA, the CDR3 is TGTGCCAGCATCGGACAGGGTGGAAACACCATATATTTT. Its protein is CASIGQGGNTIYF. The chain joins TRBV28 to TRBJ1-3; 8 nucleotides agree with TRBD1. The CDR3 spans 13 residues. Germline V gene sequence: CDR1 MDHEN, CDR2 SYDVKM. With 7 bases clipped from V and 3 bases from J, the junction kept 2 bases outside the gene matches.